Described below is a single T cell receptor beta chain sequence and its context. The data were obtained in a study of blood T cell repertoires in COVID-19. Across the whole study: Acute and convalescent COVID-19 specimens originated in the United States, Italy and Spain.

As handled by the study authors: How many nucleated cells were present was estimated from reference gene primer amplification. Libraries were prepared by immunoSEQ multiplex PCR; TCRdb keeps only in-frame clonotypes and omits some of them. That table supplies the V and J calls and clone size; D and trimming were determined from the DNA. The sample holds approximately 63,000 clones; 86% are singletons and the top ten take roughly 1.4%. Germline CDR1 and CDR2: MNHEY and SMNVEV (reference sequence). Trimming at V came to 1 base and at J to 5 bases, leaving 7 bases not matched to a gene. The CDR3 has 17 residues.

The TCR sequence derives from a woman at least 80 years old with acute or convalescent COVID-19. The genes are TRBV27 and TRBJ2-1; TRBD2 matches 11 bases. Sequenced input: peripheral blood. CDR3: CASSLLRGLAENNEQFF. CDR3 sequence (DNA): TGTGCCAGCAGTTTATTGAGGGGACTAGCGGAAAACAATGAGCAGTTCTTC.